This entry lists 10 T cell receptor beta chains sequenced from one sample in a study of cytomegalovirus exposure and HLA in healthy donors. Primers: 60 Vbeta forward and 13 Jbeta reverse. Method: immunoSEQ multiplex PCR; TCRdb's copy keeps in-frame clones and lacks some. The sample lists 25,000 to 30,000 clones, roughly 66% occurring once. What was sequenced was PBMCs. These receptor sequences come from a male donor in good health and CMV-seropositive.

The chain joins TRBV28 to TRBJ2-7, with TRBD1 matching over 7 bases. The V and J ends lost 2 bases and 6 bases, in that order; junction bases with no gene match: 10. The length of the CDR3 is 15 residues. The germline gives CDR1 MDHEN, CDR2 SYDVKM. The chain's CDR3 is CASSLGSQGPSEQYF. CDR3 DNA: TGTGCCAGCAGTTTAGGTTCACAGGGGCCATCCGAGCAGTACTTC. The whole variable domain, remainder taken from reference TRBV28 and TRBJ2-7, is DVKVTQSSRYLVKRTGEKVFLECVQDMDHENMFWYRQDPGLGLRLIYFSYDVKMKEKGDIPEGYSVSREKKERFSLILESASTNQTSMYLCASSLGSQGPSEQYFGPGTRLTVT.

The chain recombines TRBV27 with TRBJ2-7, with D possibly TRBD1 on 6 matching bases. The CDR3 extends over 14 amino acids. V was trimmed by 3 bases and J by 4 bases, leaving 13 bases between them. Per germline, CDR1 MNHEY and CDR2 SMNVEV (reference sequence). CDR3 nucleotide sequence: TGTGCCAGCAGTTTGACAGGTAGGTCTTACGAGCAGTACTTC. Encoded protein: CASSLTGRSYEQYF.

The chain combines TRBV9 with TRBJ1-1; D possibly corresponds to TRBD1 (6 bases). The germline V and J ends were trimmed by 8 bases and 3 bases, with 14 bases remaining between them. The CDR3 length is 13 residues. From germline, CDR1 is SGDLS and CDR2 YYNGEE. In DNA form, the CDR3 reads TGTGCCAGTTCAGGAGGGGGGGACACTGAAGCTTTCTTT. The encoded protein is CASSGGGDTEAFF.

This rearrangement joins TRBV6-5 to TRBJ1-4; the match to TRBD1 covers 9 bases. J lost 12 bases, V lost 0 bases, and 8 bases had no gene match. The length of the CDR3 is 15 residues. Per germline, CDR1 MNHEY and CDR2 SVGAGI. The chain's CDR3 is CASSYSEDRGRELFF. CDR3 in DNA: TGTGCCAGCAGTTACTCGGAGGACAGGGGACGGGAACTGTTTTTT.

The gene calls are TRBV5-1 and TRBJ2-1; the match to TRBD2 covers 9 bases. Germline V gene sequence: CDR1 SGHRS, CDR2 YFSETQ. The junction had 10 bases not matched to a gene; V was cut back by 4 bases and J by 8 bases. This CDR3 contains 15 residues. DNA for the CDR3: TGCGCCAGCAGCCAAGCCATGGCTAGCGGGGATGAGCAGTTCTTC. Protein sequence: CASSQAMASGDEQFF.

A few counts support this clone. The chain combines TRBV7-6 with TRBJ2-3, with D tentatively TRBD2 (5 bases). V lost 5 bases and J 5 bases, leaving 11 bases between the germline ends. Germline V gene data show CDR1 as SGHVS and CDR2 as FNYEAQ. The CDR3 covers 13 residues. DNA for the CDR3: TGTGCCAGCAGCACGAGGGAAGGAGATACGCAGTATTTT. This translates into CASSTREGDTQYF.

V and J are TRBV7-3 and TRBJ1-1, with 7 bases fitting TRBD1. The V gene's germline CDR1 is SGHTA and CDR2 FQGTGA. CDR3 length: 15 amino acids. The ends lost 0 bases at V and 0 bases at J; junction bases unmatched: 1. Here the CDR3 DNA reads TGTGCCAGCAGCTTAACGGGACAGCTGAACACTGAAGCTTTCTTT. Its translation: CASSLTGQLNTEAFF.

This clone appeared a single time. This chain joins TRBV25-1 and TRBJ2-6; the D gene is possibly TRBD1 (5 bases). The V and J ends lost 5 bases and 2 bases respectively, with 10 bases between them. Germline CDR1 reads MGHDK; CDR2 reads SYGVNS. This CDR3 comprises 15 residues. CDR3: CASSPVGAGANVLTF. In nucleotides, the CDR3 is TGTGCCAGCAGTCCGGTAGGGGCTGGGGCCAACGTCCTGACTTTC.

The rearrangement links TRBV15 to TRBJ2-1; D possibly corresponds to TRBD2 (6 bases). Trimming removed 4 bases from V and 9 bases from J, with 13 bases in between. The CDR3 extends over 13 amino acids. Germline-derived CDR1 and CDR2 are LNHNV and YYDKDF (reference sequence). The CDR3 bases are TGTGCCACCAGCACGGGGGTGGGTGGTGAGCAGTTCTTC. It encodes CATSTGVGGEQFF.

The chain links TRBV5-1 to TRBJ2-7; 11 positions match TRBD2. The CDR3 covers 16 residues. Germline trimming cut 4 bases from V and 2 bases from J; bases unmatched to any gene: 8. CDR1 is SGHRS, CDR2 YFSETQ, per germline. Here the CDR3 reads CASSPHGTSGAYEQYF. Here the CDR3 DNA reads TGCGCCAGCAGCCCACACGGGACTAGCGGAGCCTACGAGCAGTACTTC.